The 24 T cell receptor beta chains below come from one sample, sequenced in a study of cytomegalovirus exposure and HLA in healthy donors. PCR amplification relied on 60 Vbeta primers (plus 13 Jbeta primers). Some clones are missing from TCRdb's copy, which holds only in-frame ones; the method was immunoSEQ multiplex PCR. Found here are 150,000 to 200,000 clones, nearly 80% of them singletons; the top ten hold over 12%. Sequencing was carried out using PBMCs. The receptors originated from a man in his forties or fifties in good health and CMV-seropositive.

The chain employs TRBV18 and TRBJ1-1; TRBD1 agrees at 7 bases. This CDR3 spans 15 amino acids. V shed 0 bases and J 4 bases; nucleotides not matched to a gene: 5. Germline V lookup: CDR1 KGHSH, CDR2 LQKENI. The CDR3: CASSPPGTEGTEAFF. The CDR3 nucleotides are TGTGCCAGCTCACCACCGGGGACAGAGGGCACTGAAGCTTTCTTT.

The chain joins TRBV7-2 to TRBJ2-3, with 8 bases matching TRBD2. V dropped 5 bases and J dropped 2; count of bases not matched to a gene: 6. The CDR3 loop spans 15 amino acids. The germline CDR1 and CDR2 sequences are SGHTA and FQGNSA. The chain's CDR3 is CASSLSGGNTDTQYF. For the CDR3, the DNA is TGTGCCAGCAGCCTCAGCGGGGGAAACACAGATACGCAGTATTTT.

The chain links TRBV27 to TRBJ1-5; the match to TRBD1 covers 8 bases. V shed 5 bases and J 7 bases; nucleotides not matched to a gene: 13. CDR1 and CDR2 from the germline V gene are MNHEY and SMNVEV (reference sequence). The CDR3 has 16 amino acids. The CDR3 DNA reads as TGTGCCAGCAGTCCTACCGGCGGACAGGGTCGACAGCCCCAGCATTTT. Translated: CASSPTGGQGRQPQHF.

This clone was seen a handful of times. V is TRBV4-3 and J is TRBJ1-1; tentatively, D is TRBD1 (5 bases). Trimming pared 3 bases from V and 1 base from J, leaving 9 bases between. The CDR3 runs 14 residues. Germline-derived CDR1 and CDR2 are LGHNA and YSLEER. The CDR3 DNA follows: TGCGCCAGCAGCCAGACGACAGAGAACACTGAAGCTTTCTTT. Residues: CASSQTTENTEAFF.

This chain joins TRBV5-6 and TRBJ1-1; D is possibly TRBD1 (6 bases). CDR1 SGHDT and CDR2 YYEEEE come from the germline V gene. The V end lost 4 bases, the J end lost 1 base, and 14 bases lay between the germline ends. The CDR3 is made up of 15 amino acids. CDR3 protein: CASSLVDRRNTEAFF. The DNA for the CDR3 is TGTGCCAGCAGCCTAGTAGACAGGAGGAACACTGAAGCTTTCTTT.

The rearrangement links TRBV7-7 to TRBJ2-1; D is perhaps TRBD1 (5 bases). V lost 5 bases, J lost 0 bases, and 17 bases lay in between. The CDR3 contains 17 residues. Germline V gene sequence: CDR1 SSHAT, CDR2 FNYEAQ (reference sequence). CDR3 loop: CASSRSLQASSYNEQFF. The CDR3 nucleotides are TGTGCCAGCAGCCGCTCACTACAGGCGAGCTCCTACAATGAGCAGTTCTTC.

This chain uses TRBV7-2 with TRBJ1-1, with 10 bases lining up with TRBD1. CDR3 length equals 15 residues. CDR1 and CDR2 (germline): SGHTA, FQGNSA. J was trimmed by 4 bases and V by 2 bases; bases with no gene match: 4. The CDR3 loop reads CASSLWGQGSTEAFF. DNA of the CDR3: TGTGCCAGCAGCTTATGGGGACAGGGGTCCACTGAAGCTTTCTTT. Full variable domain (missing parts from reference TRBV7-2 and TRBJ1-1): GAGVSQSPSNKVTEKGKDVELRCDPISGHTALYWYRQSLGQGLEFLIYFQGNSAPDKSGLPSDRFSAERTGGSVSTLTIQRTQQEDSAVYLCASSLWGQGSTEAFFGQGTRLTVV.

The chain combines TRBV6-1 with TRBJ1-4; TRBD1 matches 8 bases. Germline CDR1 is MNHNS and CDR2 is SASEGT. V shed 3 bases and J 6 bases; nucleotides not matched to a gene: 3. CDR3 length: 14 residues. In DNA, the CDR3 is TGTGCCAGCAGTGACAGGGGGCTCGATGAAAAACTGTTTTTT. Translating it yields CASSDRGLDEKLFF.

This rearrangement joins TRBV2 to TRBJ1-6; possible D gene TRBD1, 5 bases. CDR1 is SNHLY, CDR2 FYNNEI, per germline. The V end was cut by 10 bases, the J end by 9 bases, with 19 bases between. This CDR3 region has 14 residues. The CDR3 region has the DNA TGTGCCACCCAAGGGAAGGGAACAGGTTCACCCCTCCACTTT. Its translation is CATQGKGTGSPLHF.

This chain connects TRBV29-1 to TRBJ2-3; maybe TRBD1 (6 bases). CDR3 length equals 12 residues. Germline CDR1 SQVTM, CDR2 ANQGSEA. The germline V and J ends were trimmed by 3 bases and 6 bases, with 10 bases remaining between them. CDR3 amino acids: CSVDGGGDTQYF. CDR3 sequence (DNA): TGCAGCGTTGATGGGGGCGGGGATACGCAGTATTTT.

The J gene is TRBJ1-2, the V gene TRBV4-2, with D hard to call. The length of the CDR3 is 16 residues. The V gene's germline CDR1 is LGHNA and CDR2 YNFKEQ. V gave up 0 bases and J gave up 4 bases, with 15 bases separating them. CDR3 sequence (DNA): TGTGCCAGCAGCCAAGATCAAGAGGGTCCGGGCTATGGCTACACCTTC. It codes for CASSQDQEGPGYGYTF.

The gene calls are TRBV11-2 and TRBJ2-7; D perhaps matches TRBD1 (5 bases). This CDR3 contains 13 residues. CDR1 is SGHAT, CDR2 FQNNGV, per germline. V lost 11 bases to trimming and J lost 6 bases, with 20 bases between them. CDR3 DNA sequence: TGTGCCTCAGGGTGGGCAGAAGGCTCCGAGCAGTACTTC. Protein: CASGWAEGSEQYF.

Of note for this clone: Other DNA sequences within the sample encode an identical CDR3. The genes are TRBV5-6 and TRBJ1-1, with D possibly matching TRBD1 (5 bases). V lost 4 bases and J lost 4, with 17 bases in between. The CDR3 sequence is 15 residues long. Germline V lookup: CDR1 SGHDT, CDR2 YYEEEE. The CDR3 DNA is TGTGCCAGCAGCCTGGTGATAGTTGGGGCCACTGAAGCTTTCTTT. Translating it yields CASSLVIVGATEAFF.

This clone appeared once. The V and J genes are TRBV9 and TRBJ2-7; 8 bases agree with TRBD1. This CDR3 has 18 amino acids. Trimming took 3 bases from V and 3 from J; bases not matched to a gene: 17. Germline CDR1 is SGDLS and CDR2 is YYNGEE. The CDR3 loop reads CASSAPIQGQEICYEQYV. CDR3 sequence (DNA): TGTGCCAGCAGCGCCCCGATTCAGGGACAGGAGATTTGCTACGAGCAGTACGTC.

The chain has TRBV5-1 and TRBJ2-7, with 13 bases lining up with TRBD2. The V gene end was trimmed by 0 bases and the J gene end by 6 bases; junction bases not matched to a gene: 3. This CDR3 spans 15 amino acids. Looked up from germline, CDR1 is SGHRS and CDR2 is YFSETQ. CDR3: CASSLGGLAGVEQYF. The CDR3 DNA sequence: TGCGCCAGCAGCTTGGGTGGACTAGCGGGGGTCGAGCAGTACTTC.

CDR3 sequence (DNA): TGTGCCAGCAGTTTATTTTTCACGGACAGGGGGTCTCAGCCCCAGCATTTT. This sequence encodes CASSLFFTDRGSQPQHF. V usage is TRBV27 and J usage is TRBJ1-5; TRBD1 aligns across 10 bases. The CDR3 extends over 17 amino acids. V lost 1 base and J lost 6; bases outside the gene matches: 9. CDR1 is MNHEY and CDR2 is SMNVEV in the germline V gene (reference sequence).

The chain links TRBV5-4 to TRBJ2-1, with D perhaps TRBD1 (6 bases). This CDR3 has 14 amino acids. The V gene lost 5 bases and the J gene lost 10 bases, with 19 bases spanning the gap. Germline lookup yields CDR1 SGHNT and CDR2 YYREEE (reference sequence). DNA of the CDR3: TGTGCCAGCAGTTTAGGTACAGGGTTAAGGGAGCAGTTCTTC. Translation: CASSLGTGLREQFF.

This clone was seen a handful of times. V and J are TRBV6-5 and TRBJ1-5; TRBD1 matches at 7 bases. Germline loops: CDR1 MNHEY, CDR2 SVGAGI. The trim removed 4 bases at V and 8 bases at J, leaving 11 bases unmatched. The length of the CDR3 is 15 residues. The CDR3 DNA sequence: TGTGCCAGCAGTTTGAACAGGGGTCGCCGGGAGCCCCAGCATTTT. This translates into CASSLNRGRREPQHF.

The CDR3 DNA is TGTGCCAGCAGCGAATCCGGGACAGGGATCTTAAATCAGCCCCAGCATTTT. Its protein product is CASSESGTGILNQPQHF. The chain uses TRBV2 and TRBJ1-5; 9 positions agree with TRBD1. V trimming: 6 bases; J trimming: 4 bases; junction bases outside the gene matches: 13. The CDR3 contains 17 residues. Germline assignment: CDR1 SNHLY and CDR2 FYNNEI.

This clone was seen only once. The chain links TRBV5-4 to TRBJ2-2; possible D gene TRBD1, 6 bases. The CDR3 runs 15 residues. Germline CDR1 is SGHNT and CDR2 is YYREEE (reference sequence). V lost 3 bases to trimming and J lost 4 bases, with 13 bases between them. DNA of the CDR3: TGTGCCAGCAGCTCGTCAATCAGGGGCACCGGGGAGCTGTTTTTT. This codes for CASSSSIRGTGELFF.

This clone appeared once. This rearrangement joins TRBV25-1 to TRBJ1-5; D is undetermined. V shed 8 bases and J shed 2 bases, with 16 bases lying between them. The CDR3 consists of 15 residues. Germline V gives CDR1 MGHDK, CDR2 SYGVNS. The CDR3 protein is CASGKGSGGNQPQHF. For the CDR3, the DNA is TGTGCCAGCGGTAAAGGATCCGGGGGCAATCAGCCCCAGCATTTT.

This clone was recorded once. The CDR3 nucleotides are TGTGCCAGCAGGGCTCGGGACAGGGGAGGAAACACCATATATTTT. Amino acids: CASRARDRGGNTIYF. The chain couples TRBV6-5 to TRBJ1-3; 10 bases match TRBD1. J lost 4 bases, V lost 6 bases, and 6 bases had no gene match. In germline, CDR1 is MNHEY, CDR2 SVGAGI. The CDR3 is made up of 15 amino acids.

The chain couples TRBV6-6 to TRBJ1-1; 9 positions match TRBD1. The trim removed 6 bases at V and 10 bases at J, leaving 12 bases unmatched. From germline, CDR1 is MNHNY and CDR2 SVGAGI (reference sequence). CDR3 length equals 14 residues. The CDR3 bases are TGTGCCAGCAGAACACTGTCCACAGGGGGCAGAGCTTTCTTT. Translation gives CASRTLSTGGRAFF.

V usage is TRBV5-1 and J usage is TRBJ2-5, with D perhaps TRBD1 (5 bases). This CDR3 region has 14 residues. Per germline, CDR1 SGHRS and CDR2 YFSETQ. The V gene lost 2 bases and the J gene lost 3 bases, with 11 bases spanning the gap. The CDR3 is CASSLEGEEETQYF. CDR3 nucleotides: TGCGCCAGCAGCTTAGAAGGGGAAGAAGAGACCCAGTACTTC.